This TCR beta chain was documented in a study of monozygotic twins with inflammatory bowel disease. During cDNA synthesis, UMIs that each contained a 6-nucleotide sample barcode were added by means of template switching. Each CDR3 protein gets one entry in TCRdb, which reprocessed the 5' RACE reads and gives no DNA. The sample holds 300,000 to 400,000 distinct CDR3 sequences. The source material was blood. This receptor was obtained from a human donor with ulcerative colitis or Crohn's disease, or a healthy co-twin of an affected twin (not recorded which).

This CDR3 is CSGQEGSYEQYF. The chain has TRBV20-1 and TRBJ2-7; there is no DNA to check the TCRdb D call of TRBD1. Germline V gene sequence: CDR1 DFQATT, CDR2 SNEGSKA (reference sequence). This CDR3 contains 12 residues.